The entry that follows covers one TCR beta chain sequence. Antigen: not known. This sample was taken from a study of shared clonotypes between healthy human individuals. On the study more broadly: A couple of women and three men aged 18 to 49 served as donors. General observations from the study: Memory subsets generally showed smaller estimated richness than naive subsets did.

The V gene's germline CDR1 is SGHTA and CDR2 FQGNSA. The CDR3 spans 14 residues. Trimming took off 1 base at V and 3 bases at J, with 9 bases between the two ends. The method was immunoSEQ multiplex PCR; TCRdb's version includes in-frame clones alone and lacks a portion of them. The table lists 2,500,000 or so clones, 92% of them singletons. The receptor was derived from a man between 18 and 35 years old in good health. Some clones in this sample may be carry-over from other donors' samples. The chain couples TRBV7-2 to TRBJ1-2; D is unresolved. The sample taken for sequencing was naive CD4+ T cells from PBMCs. Subset meaning: CD45RA+ positively selected. This chain's CDR3 is CASSLEGSHYGYTF. CDR3 nucleotides: TGTGCCAGCAGCTTAGAGGGTTCCCACTATGGCTACACCTTC.